The clone carrying this T cell receptor beta chain came up once. Its specificity is not known. CDR3 length equals 10 residues. Looked up from germline, CDR1 is GTSNPN and CDR2 is SVGIG (reference sequence). Trimming pared 2 bases from V and 12 bases from J, leaving 10 bases between. This entry belongs to a study of T cell responses to AZD1222 COVID-19 vaccine. Study results and limitations: Researchers took repertoire samples only after the peak T cell response had come. Spike-specific TCR breadth rose after two AZD1222 doses, and depth rose as well.

The table came from immunoSEQ multiplex PCR; TCRdb's copy has only in-frame clones and leaves some out. This sample has 100,000 to 150,000 clones, with approximately 85% found just once. The chain combines TRBV30 with TRBJ1-1; weak D call: TRBD1 (5 bases). The clonotype comes from an adult in good health. Sequenced material: peripheral blood, taken on day 0 of MenACWY control vaccination. CDR3 sequence reads: CAWSLRQTFF. CDR3 DNA sequence: TGTGCCTGGAGTCTTCGACAGACTTTCTTT. Based on the CDR3 plus reference TRBV30 and TRBJ1-1, the full variable domain is SQTIHQWPATLVQPVGSPLSLECTVEGTSNPNLYWYRQAAGRGLQLLFYSVGIGQISSEVPQNLSASRPQDRQFILSSKKLLLSDSGFYLCAWSLRQTFFGQGTRLTVV.